This T cell receptor (beta chain) originates from a study of blood T cell repertoires in COVID-19. Overall study context: Samples came from the United States, Italy and Spain, spanning acute and convalescent COVID-19. PBMCs, B-cell-depleted T cells, or T cells provided the cDNA or gDNA that made up the material.

Authors' processing steps: Reference gene primer amplification gave nucleated cell count estimates. Generated by immunoSEQ multiplex PCR, the TCRdb table keeps only in-frame clones and is missing some. V, J and clone size are those of that table, while D and trimming were read from the DNA. The sample comprises around 65,000 clones, more than 75% of which are singletons, and about 14% rests with the top ten. V dropped 7 bases and J dropped 0 bases, with 6 bases sitting between them. The CDR3 spans 12 residues. CDR1 and CDR2 from the germline V gene are MGHRA and YSYEKL. The TCR comes from a human donor in a cohort sampled during active COVID-19. Sequenced material: peripheral blood. This chain joins TRBV4-1 and TRBJ2-5; perhaps TRBD1 as D (5 bases). Here the CDR3 reads CASKGYQETQYF. The CDR3 DNA is TGCGCCAGCAAGGGGTACCAAGAGACCCAGTACTTC.